One and the same sample provided the 3 T cell receptor beta chains below, sequenced in a study of blood T cells in healthy people across ages. It was with a sample-barcoded 5' primer and a J-beta primer mix that a second PCR of about 7 to 12 cycles was run. TCRdb used MiXCR to reprocess the 5' RACE reads, holding one entry per CDR3 protein. The sample carries fewer than 650,000 distinct CDR3 sequences, approximately 26% recorded once. These sequences were also reported in another study, on T cells of mothers and their children.

Sequenced sample: blood. Source of these receptors: a boy under 10 years old in good health.

The chain combines TRBV7-9 with TRBJ2-5, with 11 bases identical to TRBD2. The CDR3 loop spans 15 amino acids. Germline CDR1 is SEHNR and CDR2 is FQNEAQ (reference sequence). Trimming cost V 5 bases and J 3 bases; bases outside gene matches: 5. CDR3 sequence: CASSPQLAGEETQYF. Written as DNA, the CDR3 is TGTGCCAGCAGCCCCCAACTAGCGGGAGAAGAGACCCAGTACTTC.

A word on this clonotype: One end of the junction is discordant with germline, which a read error may explain. The V gene is TRBV5-1, the J gene TRBJ2-5, with unresolved D. Germline assignment: CDR1 SGHRS and CDR2 YFSETQ. The CDR3 has 16 amino acids. The CDR3 region has the DNA TGCGCCAGCAGCCTGCAAAGGTTCGAGGTACAAGAGACCCAGTGCTTC. It yields the protein CASSLQRFEVQETQCF.

The sample holds a few counts of this clonotype. The V call is TRBV24-1, the J call TRBJ2-7; D unresolved. The CDR3 runs 11 residues. Between the trimmed V and J ends, which lost 9 bases and 2 bases, there was a span of 7 bases. The germline V gene encodes CDR1 KGHDR and CDR2 SFDVKD. In DNA form, the CDR3 reads TGTGCCACCGCTCGCACCTACGAGCAGTACTTC. It translates to CATARTYEQYF.